Detailed here is one TCR beta chain. No antigen is known for it. Base qualities are missing; no much larger clone stands one base away. Enrolling through a virtual design, the prospective study's participants ranged in age from roughly 18 to 90 years and lived across about two dozen United States geographic areas. Cohort assignment in the prospective study relied on participant-reported clinical history from a screening survey and a study questionnaire. In the prospective study, mobile phlebotomists collected whole blood, serum and a nasopharyngeal or oropharyngeal swab from each participant. Participants in the prospective study had the option to provide additional blood draws and questionnaires over an approximately 2-month period. Blood samples from the prospective study were shipped frozen or at room temperature prior to DNA extraction. The sample originates from a study of blood T cell repertoires in COVID-19 (dated by TCRdb to the early 2020s). Background on the whole study: The collaborator samples originated in the United States, Italy and Spain and spanned the acute and convalescent phases of COVID-19. The material from the prospective study consisted of cDNA or gDNA derived from T cells, B-cell-depleted T cells, or PBMCs. The dataset comprised deeply sampled blood TCRbeta repertoires from subjects exposed to, actively infected with, or recovered from COVID-19. The repertoires were released in a freely available public database intended as a resource for research on the immune response to SARS-CoV-2. The samples were drawn from the first 160 participants of the ongoing ImmuneRACE study and from more than 1,000 subjects provided by 6 global collaborators. Sample metadata almost always included a de-identified subject ID, COVID-19 status, age in years and sex. Where HLA class I and class II types were available, the types were taken from metadata supplied by the sample provider, not from assay-based typing. Broader findings and caveats from the paper: How much clinical and demographic metadata was included differed by source and by participant, and the metadata was provided uncurated.

V and J are truncated by 6 bases and 4 bases respectively, leaving an intervening sequence of 19 bases. The germline V gene supplies CDR1 SNHLY and CDR2 FYNNEI. CDR3 length: 15 amino acids, cysteine to phenylalanine. The entry retains the CDR3 DNA only, 45 bases that are in frame from base 1. The immunoSEQ Assay, a bias-controlled multiplex PCR, was used to amplify TCRbeta CDR3 regions from genomic DNA. On the study's bioinformatics: Within the assay, amplification of reference gene primers was used to estimate how many nucleated cells each sample contained. To quantify the absolute abundance of each unique TCRbeta CDR3 rearrangement, sequence reads were collapsed and filtered. For each sample, productive Simpson clonality was calculated as the square root of Simpson's diversity index across productive rearrangements. The source is immuneACCESS, and TCRdb retained only in-frame sequences with V and J called. Part of the clones is not carried over; for the studies checked, unresolved V genes explain less than half of this, and the remainder is unexplained. For V, J and clone size, that table is used; D and trimming come from the DNA. This sample is represented by 400,000 or so clones; 88% of them were singletons. Clones ranked in the top ten supply roughly 2% of the sample.

The sequence derives from a woman in her thirties or forties with acute COVID-19. Sequencing was done on a sample of PBMCs or T cells enriched from blood (not recorded which). The V and J segments used are TRBV2 and TRBJ2-7; TRBD1 is a possible D gene, resting on 5 matching bases. The nucleotides are TGTGCCAGCAGCGCTGGTCCAGGGAACTTTTACGAGCAGTACTTC. It is translated as CASSAGPGNFYEQYF.